The clone carrying this T cell receptor beta chain was recorded a few times. Its antigen is currently unknown. This record belongs to a study of radiotherapy plus CTLA-4 blockade in lung cancer. The CDR3 totals 15 residues. CDR1 is MDHEN and CDR2 is SYDVKM in the germline V gene. Trimming took off 3 bases at V and 7 bases at J, with 18 bases between the two ends. Study outcomes and limitations: Among blood TCR repertoires after radiotherapy plus ipilimumab, tumor-derived clones expanded. With interferon-beta, early dynamics of blood T cell clones were reported to best predict response.

The repertoire was sequenced with immunoSEQ multiplex PCR; TCRdb's copy has only in-frame clones and lacks some. The sample includes 80,000 to 95,000 clones, about four fifths of them seen just once. The sequence was obtained from a human donor with non-small cell lung cancer who had stable disease on radiotherapy plus ipilimumab. The sample was peripheral blood, taken from a patient treated with radiotherapy plus ipilimumab. The rearrangement joins TRBV28 to TRBJ1-2, with D hard to call. The CDR3 coding sequence is TGTGCCAGCAGTTTCGGTGACACCCTTACCCGTGGCTACACCTTC. Its translation: CASSFGDTLTRGYTF.